These 10 T cell receptor beta chains were all obtained from the same sample, sequenced in a study of long-term antiretroviral therapy in people with HIV. Researchers ran immunoSEQ v3.0 at survey level. Generated by immunoSEQ multiplex PCR, the TCRdb table keeps only in-frame clones and is missing some. The sample carries about 20,000 clones, almost 95% recorded once. Sequenced here: unsorted PBMCs, sampled 4.4 years after starting antiretroviral therapy. The receptors were sampled from a woman aged 45-65 years with HIV.

The rearrangement joins TRBV11-2 to TRBJ2-5; no definite D call. Germline-derived CDR1 and CDR2 are SGHAT and FQNNGV. This CDR3 contains 11 residues. The V gene lost 4 bases and the J gene lost 4 bases, with 4 bases spanning the gap. Here the CDR3 reads CASSSTETQYF. The CDR3 bases are TGTGCCAGCAGCTCAACAGAGACCCAGTACTTC.

The chain couples TRBV11-2 to TRBJ2-1; D unresolved. Trimming removed 4 bases from V and 0 bases from J, with 7 bases in between. CDR1 is SGHAT and CDR2 is FQNNGV in the germline V gene. The length of the CDR3 is 14 residues. Here the CDR3 DNA reads TGTGCCAGCAGCTCCGGTTTCTCCTACAATGAGCAGTTCTTC. Its translation is CASSSGFSYNEQFF.

The V and J genes are TRBV7-3 and TRBJ2-3; D gene ambiguous. The CDR3 length is 14 residues. V was clipped by 5 bases and J by 1 base, with 10 bases between them. CDR1 is SGHTA and CDR2 is FQGTGA in the germline V gene. The CDR3 spells CASSPQHGTDTQYF. CDR3 nucleotide sequence: TGTGCCAGCAGCCCCCAACACGGCACAGATACGCAGTATTTT.

V is TRBV2 and J is TRBJ1-1; D unclear. The CDR3 is 14 amino acids. Germline CDR1 reads SNHLY; CDR2 reads FYNNEI. V dropped 5 bases and J dropped 1 base, with 11 bases sitting between them. CDR3 sequence: CASSPQGGNTEAFF. The CDR3 region has the DNA TGTGCCAGCAGTCCTCAAGGCGGGAACACTGAAGCTTTCTTT.

The gene calls are TRBV5-4 and TRBJ1-1; no clear D gene. Germline V lookup: CDR1 SGHNT, CDR2 YYREEE (reference sequence). Trimming took off 2 bases at V and 5 bases at J, with 13 bases between the two ends. The CDR3 totals 14 residues. CDR3 loop: CASSFGGLRTEAFF. The CDR3 coding sequence is TGTGCCAGCAGCTTCGGCGGACTCAGGACTGAAGCTTTCTTT.

The chain combines TRBV6-1 with TRBJ1-4; tentatively, D is TRBD1 (5 bases). The CDR3 length is 15 residues. Per germline, CDR1 MNHNS and CDR2 SASEGT. V was pared by 1 base and J by 7 bases, with 13 bases between. CDR3 protein: CASSEGGTFSEKLFF. The CDR3 DNA is TGTGCCAGCAGTGAAGGTGGGACGTTTAGTGAAAAACTGTTTTTT.

The gene calls are TRBV7-9 and TRBJ1-1, with D perhaps TRBD1 (5 bases). The length of the CDR3 is 16 residues. Germline V gene sequence: CDR1 SEHNR, CDR2 FQNEAQ (reference sequence). Trimming shortened V by 0 bases and J by 4 bases, and 15 bases separated the two germline ends. CDR3 in DNA: TGTGCCAGCAGCTTAGCTTCGACAGACGTGGTCACTGAAGCTTTCTTT. Translated, it gives CASSLASTDVVTEAFF.

The CDR3, as DNA: TGTGCCAGCAGGGGGGGTGGGGACGGTTCCTACGAGCAGTACTTC. Its translation: CASRGGGDGSYEQYF. The V gene is TRBV6-1, the J gene TRBJ2-7, with a weak D call TRBD2 (6 bases). Trimming took 6 bases from V and 1 from J, leaving 16 bases between them. Germline lookup yields CDR1 MNHNS and CDR2 SASEGT. The CDR3 has 15 amino acids.

CDR3 sequence reads: CSVPGLVAGIRTDTQYF. CDR3 nucleotides: TGCAGCGTTCCCGGATTGGTAGCGGGGATACGCACAGATACGCAGTATTTT. The chain employs TRBV29-1 and TRBJ2-3, with TRBD2 matching 8 bases. The germline CDR1 and CDR2 sequences are SQVTM and ANQGSEA. With V trimmed by 5 bases and J by 1 base, 14 bases remained unmatched. The CDR3 spans 17 residues.

The V and J genes are TRBV7-3 and TRBJ1-1; the match to TRBD1 covers 9 bases. Per germline, CDR1 SGHTA and CDR2 FQGTGA. This CDR3 comprises 15 residues. The V gene end was trimmed by 2 bases and the J gene end by 6 bases; junction bases not matched to a gene: 7. The DNA for the CDR3 is TGTGCCAGCAGCTTACTAGGACAGGGGTCGGCTGAAGCTTTCTTT. The encoded protein is CASSLLGQGSAEAFF.